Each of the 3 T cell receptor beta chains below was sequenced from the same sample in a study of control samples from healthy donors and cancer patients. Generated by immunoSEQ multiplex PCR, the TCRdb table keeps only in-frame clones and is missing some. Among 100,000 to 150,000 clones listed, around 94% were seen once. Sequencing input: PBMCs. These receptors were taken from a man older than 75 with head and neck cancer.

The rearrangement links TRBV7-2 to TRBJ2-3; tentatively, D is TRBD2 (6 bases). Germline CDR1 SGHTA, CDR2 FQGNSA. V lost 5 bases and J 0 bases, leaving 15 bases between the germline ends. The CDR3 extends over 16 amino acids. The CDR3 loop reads CASSGPFAGSTDTQYF. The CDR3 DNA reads TGTGCCAGCAGCGGACCCTTTGCGGGAAGCACAGATACGCAGTATTTT. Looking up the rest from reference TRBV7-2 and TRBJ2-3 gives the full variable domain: GAGVSQSPSNKVTEKGKDVELRCDPISGHTALYWYRQSLGQGLEFLIYFQGNSAPDKSGLPSDRFSAERTGGSVSTLTIQRTQQEDSAVYLCASSGPFAGSTDTQYFGPGTRLTVL.

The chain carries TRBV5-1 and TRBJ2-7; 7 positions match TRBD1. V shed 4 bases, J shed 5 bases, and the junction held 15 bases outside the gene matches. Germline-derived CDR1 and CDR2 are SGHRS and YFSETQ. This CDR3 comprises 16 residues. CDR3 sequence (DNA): TGCGCCAGCAGCAGGGGCTACAGGGGAATTGGAAACGAGCAGTACTTC. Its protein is CASSRGYRGIGNEQYF.

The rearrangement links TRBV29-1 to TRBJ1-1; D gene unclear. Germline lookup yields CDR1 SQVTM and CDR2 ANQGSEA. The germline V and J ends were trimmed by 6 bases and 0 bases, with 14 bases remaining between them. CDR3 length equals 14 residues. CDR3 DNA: TGCAGCGTCGCCTGGGTCTCCATGAACACTGAAGCTTTCTTT. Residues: CSVAWVSMNTEAFF.